The clone carrying this T cell receptor beta chain appeared many times. A second PCR of 7 to 11 cycles used a sample-barcoded 5' primer and a J-beta primer mix. TCRdb re-called the 5' RACE reads through MiXCR, storing one row per CDR3 protein. In the table there are over 950,000 distinct CDR3 sequences, about two fifths of which are singletons. This sample was included in a study of blood T cells in healthy people across ages. Whole-study context: About one barcoded beta molecule per two T cells was captured by template switching.

V was cut by 4 bases and J by 0 bases, with 6 bases left in between. Germline CDR1 reads SEHNR; CDR2 reads FQNEAQ (reference sequence). The CDR3 runs to 13 residues. The specimen sequenced was blood. The sequence was obtained from a man younger than 30 in good health. This chain connects TRBV7-9 to TRBJ2-5, with a weak D call TRBD1 (6 bases). CDR3 amino acids: CASSWDNQETQYF. The CDR3 DNA is TGTGCCAGCAGCTGGGACAACCAAGAGACCCAGTACTTC.